This T cell receptor beta chain appears in the sequencing data of a study of cytomegalovirus exposure and HLA in healthy donors. In germline, CDR1 is MNHEY, CDR2 SMNVEV (reference sequence). This CDR3 region has 17 residues. With 10 bases removed from V and 4 bases from J, the gap between germline ends came to 27 bases. The table lists this clone with a few counts. Its antigen is currently unknown. PCR amplification relied on 60 Vbeta primers (plus 13 Jbeta primers). Sequencing was performed with immunoSEQ multiplex PCR; in TCRdb, only in-frame clones are kept and a portion is missing. The table records under 200,000 clones, roughly 80% of them present only once. Overall study results and limits: Later findings reportedly placed an Asian-associated ancestry cluster below the approximately 650-donor mean for N-insertions. Whilst most TCR sequences proved rare, a subset of public TCRs occurred across many donors. By HLA locus, TCR association rates varied in a later analysis, with DRB1 showing the most and HLA-C the fewest.

The chain carries TRBV27 and TRBJ2-3; a possible D gene is TRBD1 (7 bases). Specimen: PBMCs. This TCR derives from a young woman in good health and CMV-seronegative. DNA of the CDR3: TGTGCCACCGCACCCCGCCTCGGGAGTACAGGGGCAGATACGCAGTATTTT. Residues: CATAPRLGSTGADTQYF.